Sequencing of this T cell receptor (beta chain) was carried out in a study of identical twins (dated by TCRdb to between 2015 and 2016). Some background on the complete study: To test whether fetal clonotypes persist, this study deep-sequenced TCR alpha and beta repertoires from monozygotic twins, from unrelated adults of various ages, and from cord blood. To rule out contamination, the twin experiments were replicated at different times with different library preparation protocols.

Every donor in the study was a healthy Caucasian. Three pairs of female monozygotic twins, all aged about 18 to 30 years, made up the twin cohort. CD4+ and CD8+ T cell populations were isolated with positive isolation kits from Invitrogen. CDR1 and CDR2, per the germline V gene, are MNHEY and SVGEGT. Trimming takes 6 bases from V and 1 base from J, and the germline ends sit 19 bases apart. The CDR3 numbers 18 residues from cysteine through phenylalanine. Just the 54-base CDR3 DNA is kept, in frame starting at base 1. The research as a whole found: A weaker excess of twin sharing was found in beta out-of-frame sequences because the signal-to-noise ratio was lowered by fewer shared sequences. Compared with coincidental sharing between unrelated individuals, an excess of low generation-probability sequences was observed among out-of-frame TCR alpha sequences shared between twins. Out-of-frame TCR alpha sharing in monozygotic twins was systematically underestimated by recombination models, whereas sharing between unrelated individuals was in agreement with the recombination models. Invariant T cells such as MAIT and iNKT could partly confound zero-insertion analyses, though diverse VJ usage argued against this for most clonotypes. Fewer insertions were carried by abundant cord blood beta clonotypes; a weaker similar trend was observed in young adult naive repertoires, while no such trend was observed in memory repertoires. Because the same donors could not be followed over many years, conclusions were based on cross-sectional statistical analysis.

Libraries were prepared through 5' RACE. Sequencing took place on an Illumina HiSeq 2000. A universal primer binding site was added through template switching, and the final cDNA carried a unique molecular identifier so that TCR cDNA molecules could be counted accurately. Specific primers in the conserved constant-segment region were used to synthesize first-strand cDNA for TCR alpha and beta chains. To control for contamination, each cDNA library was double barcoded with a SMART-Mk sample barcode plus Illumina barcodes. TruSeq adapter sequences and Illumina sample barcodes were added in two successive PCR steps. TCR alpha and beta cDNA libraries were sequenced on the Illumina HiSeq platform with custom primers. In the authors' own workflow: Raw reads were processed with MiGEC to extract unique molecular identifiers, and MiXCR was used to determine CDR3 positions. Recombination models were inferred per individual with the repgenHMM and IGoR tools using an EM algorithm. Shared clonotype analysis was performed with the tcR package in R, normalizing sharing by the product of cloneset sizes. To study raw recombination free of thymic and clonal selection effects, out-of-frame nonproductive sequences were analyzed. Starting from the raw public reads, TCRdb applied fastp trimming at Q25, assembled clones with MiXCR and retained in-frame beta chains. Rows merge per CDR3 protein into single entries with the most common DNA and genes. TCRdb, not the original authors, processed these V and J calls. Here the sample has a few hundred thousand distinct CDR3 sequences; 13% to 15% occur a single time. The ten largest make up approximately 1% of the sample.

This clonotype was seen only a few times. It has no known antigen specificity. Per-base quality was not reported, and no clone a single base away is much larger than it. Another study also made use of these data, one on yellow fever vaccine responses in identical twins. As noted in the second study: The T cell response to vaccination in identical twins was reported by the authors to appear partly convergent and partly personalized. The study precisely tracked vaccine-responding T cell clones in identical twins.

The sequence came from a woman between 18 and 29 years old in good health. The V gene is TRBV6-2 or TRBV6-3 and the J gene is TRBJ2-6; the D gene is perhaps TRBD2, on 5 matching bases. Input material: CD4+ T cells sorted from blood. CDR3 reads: CASSDGPLTKSGANVLTF. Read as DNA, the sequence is TGTGCCAGCAGCGACGGGCCCCTGACTAAGTCTGGGGCCAACGTCCTGACTTTC.